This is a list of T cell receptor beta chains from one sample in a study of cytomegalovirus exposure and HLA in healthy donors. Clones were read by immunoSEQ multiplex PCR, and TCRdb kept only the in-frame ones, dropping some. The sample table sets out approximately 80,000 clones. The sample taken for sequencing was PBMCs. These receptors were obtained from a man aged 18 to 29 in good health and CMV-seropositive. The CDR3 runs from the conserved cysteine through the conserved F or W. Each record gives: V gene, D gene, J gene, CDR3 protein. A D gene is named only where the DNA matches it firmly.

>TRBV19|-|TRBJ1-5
CASSTLRNQPQHF
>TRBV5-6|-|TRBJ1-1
CASSLRGLRLNTEAFF
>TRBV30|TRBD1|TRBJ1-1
CAWSRDRATEAFF
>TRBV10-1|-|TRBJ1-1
CASSESPEAFF
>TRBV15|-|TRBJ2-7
CATSRDRLRMYEQYF
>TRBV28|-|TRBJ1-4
CATQGATNEKLFF
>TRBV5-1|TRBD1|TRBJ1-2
CASSLGTGGSYGYTF
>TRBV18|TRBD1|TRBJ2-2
CASSPPGGPTSNTGELFF
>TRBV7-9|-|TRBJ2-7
CASSSNTNSYEQYF
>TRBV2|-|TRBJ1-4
CASSGQGELFF
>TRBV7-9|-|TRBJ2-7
CASSPAYEQYF
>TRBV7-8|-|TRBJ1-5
CASSLAGVNQPQHF
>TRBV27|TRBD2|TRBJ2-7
CASSWTSGAYEQYF
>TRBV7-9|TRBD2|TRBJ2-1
CASTGTSGSSSSYNEQFF
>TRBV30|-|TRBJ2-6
CAWRYRAPPSGANVLTF
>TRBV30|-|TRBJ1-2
CAWRVGGGYGYTF
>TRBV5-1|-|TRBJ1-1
CASSPRAMWTEAFF